This T cell receptor (beta chain) was captured in a study of CD8 T cells in ankylosing spondylitis (dated by TCRdb to about 2017). Background on the whole study: The study profiled T cell receptor beta repertoires in healthy donors and ankylosing spondylitis patients to find disease-linked TCR variants. In total, the full study cohort was made up of roughly 110 healthy donors and 25 ankylosing spondylitis patients. Samples of peripheral blood were taken, and for ankylosing spondylitis patients, synovial fluid was collected as well. Study-wide findings and limitations: Some of the motif variants had been reported before in the synovial fluid and blood of reactive arthritis patients, a finding that suggests common disease-initiation mechanisms. A CD8+ phenotype was shown by the disease-linked clones, which were found at relatively low frequencies in peripheral blood. The disease-linked clones were reported to be significantly enriched in matched synovial fluid samples from ankylosing spondylitis patients. A TCR beta motif of several highly homologous amino acid variants appeared characteristic of blood from ankylosing spondylitis patients.

Regarding this clonotype: No antigen is known for it. Qualities for individual bases were not recorded, and no much larger clone is one base off.

The instrument given in TCRdb is Illumina HiSeq 2500. Quantitative 5'-RACE with molecular barcodes was used to prepare TCR beta libraries. In the authors' own workflow: A new computational method based on a probabilistic model of VDJ rearrangement was used to identify disease-linked TCR variants. Using fastp at Q25 and MiXCR, TCRdb reprocessed the public reads and kept productive beta chains. For every CDR3 protein sequence, its rows merge into one entry that carries the most common genes and DNA. These V and J calls are TCRdb output, not the study's own analysis. This sample comprises 300,000 to 350,000 distinct CDR3 sequences, 20% to 25% of them detected only once. 3% to 4% of the sample belongs to the ten largest clones. The CDR3 covers 16 residues, taking in both the cysteine and the phenylalanine. Solely the CDR3 DNA is kept, with 48 bases framed from the first base. V is cut by 3 bases and J by 7 bases, and the space between the germline ends is 16 bases. Taken from the germline V gene, the CDR1 and CDR2 loops are MNHEY and SVGAGI.

This chain is built from TRBV6-5 and TRBJ1-6, with the D gene call left open. The TCR sequence derives from a female donor with ankylosing spondylitis or in good health (not recorded which). The sequenced material came from blood, either unsorted or a sorted T cell fraction (not recorded which). The DNA sequence follows: TGTGCCAGCAGTTATCTCGACTTCACATCAAATTCACCCCTCCACTTT. Translated, this gives CASSYLDFTSNSPLHF.